Below, 27 T cell receptor beta chains from the same sample are listed, as sequenced in a study of T cell responses to AZD1222 COVID-19 vaccine. TCRdb's copy holds only in-frame clones and misses some; the assay was immunoSEQ multiplex PCR. The table shows some 84,000 clones, with 70% to 90% occurring only once. Sequenced material: peripheral blood, taken 28 days after the second AZD1222 dose. The receptors were gathered from an adult who received the AZD1222 COVID-19 vaccine.

The sample holds a few counts of this clone. V gene TRBV10-2 combines with J gene TRBJ2-7; D might be TRBD1 (5 bases). The V gene lost 0 bases and the J gene lost 2 bases, with 11 bases spanning the gap. Germline assignment: CDR1 WSHSY and CDR2 SAAADI. The CDR3 spans 15 residues. CDR3 sequence reads: CASSESAGLAYEQYF. Written as DNA, the CDR3 is TGCGCCAGCAGTGAGTCGGCAGGGCTAGCCTACGAGCAGTACTTC.

The CDR3 bases are TGTGCCACCCCGTCTACACCAAACTCTGGGGCCAACGTCCTGACTTTC. It encodes CATPSTPNSGANVLTF. The V call is TRBV5-8, the J call TRBJ2-6; D not resolved. V gave up 9 bases and J gave up 0 bases, with 16 bases separating them. The CDR3 extends over 16 amino acids. Germline CDR1 and CDR2: SGHTS and YDEGEE.

DNA for the CDR3: TGCGCCAGCAGCTCGTCGGGACAAGAATCAAACATTCAGTACTTC. This gives the protein CASSSSGQESNIQYF. V and J are TRBV5-1 and TRBJ2-4; D possibly corresponds to TRBD1 (6 bases). This CDR3 region has 15 residues. V was trimmed by 3 bases and J by 6 bases, leaving 16 bases between them. The germline gives CDR1 SGHRS, CDR2 YFSETQ.

The rearrangement links TRBV3-1 (or the pseudogene TRBV3-2) to TRBJ2-5, with 8 bases fitting TRBD1. V lost 3 bases and J lost 9; bases outside the gene matches: 9. The V gene's germline CDR1 is LGHDT and CDR2 YNNKEL (reference sequence). The CDR3 is 14 residues long. The CDR3: CASSQGQVGVPQYF. CDR3 in DNA: TGTGCCAGCAGCCAGGGACAGGTCGGCGTGCCCCAGTACTTC.

This chain connects TRBV6-5 to TRBJ1-1; D is unclear. V was pared by 2 bases and J by 1 base, with 5 bases between. Germline V gene sequence: CDR1 MNHEY, CDR2 SVGAGI. This CDR3 has 13 residues. The CDR3 protein is CASSYTANTEAFF. The CDR3 DNA follows: TGTGCCAGCAGTTACACAGCGAACACTGAAGCTTTCTTT.

This chain connects TRBV4-2 to TRBJ2-5; the D gene could be TRBD1 or TRBD2 (5 bases each). V lost 1 base, J lost 6 bases, and 12 bases lay in between. This CDR3 contains 14 residues. Germline CDR1 reads LGHNA; CDR2 reads YNFKEQ. CDR3 sequence (DNA): TGTGCCAGCAGCCAAGGGGACGTATGGAAGACCCAGTACTTC. Translating it yields CASSQGDVWKTQYF.

This clone was seen more than once but under ten times. The V gene is TRBV4-2, the J gene TRBJ1-1, with D possibly matching TRBD1 (5 bases). The CDR3 loop spans 16 amino acids. With 2 bases removed from V and 2 bases from J, the gap between germline ends came to 15 bases. Germline CDR1 is LGHNA and CDR2 is YNFKEQ. The CDR3 loop reads CASSQSRGEANTEAFF. CDR3 sequence (DNA): TGTGCCAGCAGCCAATCCCGGGGGGAAGCAAACACTGAAGCTTTCTTT.

V is TRBV2 and J is TRBJ2-7; 11 bases align to TRBD1. Germline values: CDR1 SNHLY, CDR2 FYNNEI. V gave up 5 bases and J gave up 6 bases; unmatched junction bases: 9. The CDR3 consists of 15 residues. The CDR3 region is CASSLQSGQGGEQYF. The CDR3 DNA follows: TGTGCCAGCAGTCTACAATCGGGACAGGGGGGCGAGCAGTACTTC.

This rearrangement joins TRBV19 to TRBJ1-1; no clear D gene. This CDR3 contains 13 residues. The ends were cut back, 5 bases at V and 4 bases at J, with 11 bases in the middle. The germline CDR1 and CDR2 sequences are LNHDA and SQIVND (reference sequence). The CDR3 region is CASSPQGFTEAFF. The CDR3 nucleotides read TGTGCCAGTAGTCCACAAGGGTTCACTGAAGCTTTCTTT.

This rearrangement joins TRBV30 to TRBJ1-1; possible D gene TRBD1, 6 bases. The V and J ends lost 1 base and 0 bases respectively, with 15 bases between them. Germline V gene sequence: CDR1 GTSNPN, CDR2 SVGIG (reference sequence). The CDR3 contains 16 residues. CDR3 sequence: CAWSGIEQGMNTEAFF. CDR3 coding DNA: TGTGCCTGGAGTGGAATAGAACAGGGTATGAACACTGAAGCTTTCTTT.

This chain uses TRBV24-1 with TRBJ1-1, with 9 bases identical to TRBD1. The CDR3 is 14 amino acids. Germline CDR1 reads KGHDR; CDR2 reads SFDVKD. The trim removed 4 bases at V and 11 bases at J, leaving 10 bases unmatched. The CDR3 bases are TGTGCCACCAGTGACCCCTACAGGGGGCAAGGGGCTTTCTTT. Protein: CATSDPYRGQGAFF.

This chain links TRBV28 with TRBJ1-2; D is undetermined. The V gene lost 4 bases and the J gene lost 8 bases, with 14 bases spanning the gap. CDR1 and CDR2 (germline): MDHEN, SYDVKM. The CDR3 loop spans 13 amino acids. Here the CDR3 reads CASSSPPSIGYTF. The CDR3 coding sequence is TGTGCCAGCAGTTCCCCCCCCAGCATAGGCTACACCTTC.

V gene TRBV10-3 combines with J gene TRBJ1-6; D may be TRBD1 (5 bases). The CDR3 is made up of 15 amino acids. The V gene lost 3 bases and the J gene lost 6 bases, with 12 bases spanning the gap. Germline V CDR1 and CDR2: ENHRY, SYGVKD. DNA of the CDR3: TGTGCCATCAGTGACTCCGGGGGGGTTAATTCACCCCTCCACTTT. As protein: CAISDSGGVNSPLHF.

This clone has only one observation. V and J are TRBV7-3 and TRBJ1-1; D gene ambiguous. The CDR3 is 12 residues long. Trimming left V 5 bases short and J 10 bases short, with 14 bases between. The germline gives CDR1 SGHTA, CDR2 FQGTGA. CDR3 in DNA: TGTGCCAGCAGCAACGGGAAGTCCGGAGCTTTCTTT. It codes for CASSNGKSGAFF.

This chain uses TRBV3-1 (or the pseudogene TRBV3-2) with TRBJ2-7; no clear D gene. This CDR3 region has 13 residues. Germline V gives CDR1 LGHDT, CDR2 YNNKEL (reference sequence). Deletions cut 1 base from V and 1 base from J, with 5 bases between. The CDR3 region is CASSQVISYEQYF. The CDR3 DNA reads TGTGCCAGCAGCCAAGTGATATCCTACGAGCAGTACTTC.

This clone was recorded only once. This chain connects TRBV18 to TRBJ1-1; no firm D call. Germline CDR1 and CDR2: KGHSH and LQKENI. This CDR3 comprises 13 residues. Between the trimmed V and J ends, which lost 6 bases and 3 bases, there was a span of 11 bases. The CDR3 nucleotides read TGTGCCAGCTCGCAAACAGCCGACACTGAAGCTTTCTTT. It specifies CASSQTADTEAFF.

V usage is TRBV20-1 and J usage is TRBJ2-1; D is unclear. V was clipped by 0 bases and J by 10 bases, with 7 bases between them. CDR3 length: 11 amino acids. Germline V gives CDR1 DFQATT, CDR2 SNEGSKA (reference sequence). The CDR3 spells CSARDQYEQFF. The CDR3 DNA sequence: TGCAGTGCTAGAGATCAGTACGAGCAGTTCTTC.

The sample holds a few counts of this clone. The V call is TRBV7-6, the J call TRBJ1-1; D might be TRBD1 (5 bases). Germline V CDR1 and CDR2: SGHVS, FNYEAQ. The V and J ends lost 5 bases and 7 bases respectively, with 17 bases between them. The CDR3 contains 14 residues. CDR3 amino acids: CASSPQGLLGEAFF. The CDR3 bases are TGTGCCAGCAGCCCTCAGGGACTCTTAGGTGAAGCTTTCTTT.

The chain carries TRBV5-1 and TRBJ2-5; D is possibly TRBD1 or TRBD2 (6 bases each). This CDR3 has 14 residues. Trimming pared 0 bases from V and 4 bases from J, leaving 10 bases between. CDR1 and CDR2 from the germline V gene are SGHRS and YFSETQ. DNA for the CDR3: TGCGCCAGCAGCTTGGAGGGGGGCGGAGAGACCCAGTACTTC. This sequence encodes CASSLEGGGETQYF. The full variable domain, with the rest looked up from reference TRBV5-1 and TRBJ2-5, is KAGVTQTPRYLIKTRGQQVTLSCSPISGHRSVSWYQQTPGQGLQFLFEYFSETQRNKGNFPGRFSGRQFSNSRSEMNVSTLELGDSALYLCASSLEGGGETQYFGPGTRLLVL.

This chain joins TRBV6-5 and TRBJ1-6, with TRBD1 as a possible D gene (6 bases). The CDR3 consists of 15 residues. Per the germline V gene, CDR1 is MNHEY and CDR2 is SVGAGI. V was cut by 6 bases and J by 7 bases, with 16 bases left in between. CDR3 residues: CASRLARGRNSPLHF. CDR3 nucleotides: TGTGCCAGCAGACTCGCCCGGGGGCGAAATTCACCCCTCCACTTT.

The sample holds a few counts of this clone. The J gene is TRBJ1-6, the V gene TRBV19; a weak D match, TRBD1 (5 bases). From germline, CDR1 is LNHDA and CDR2 SQIVND (reference sequence). This CDR3 has 16 amino acids. V lost 4 bases, J lost 0 bases, and 10 bases lay in between. The CDR3 protein is CASSRGVSSYNSPLHF. CDR3 coding DNA: TGTGCCAGTAGTAGAGGGGTGAGCTCCTATAATTCACCCCTCCACTTT.

CDR3: CASSLGAQANEKLFF. The DNA for the CDR3 is TGCGCCAGCAGCTTGGGGGCGCAGGCTAATGAAAAACTGTTTTTT. The chain combines TRBV5-1 with TRBJ1-4; D gene uncertain. Germline CDR1 and CDR2: SGHRS and YFSETQ. This CDR3 contains 15 residues. The V end lost 0 bases, the J end lost 3 bases, and 9 bases lay between the germline ends. The full variable domain, with the rest looked up from reference TRBV5-1 and TRBJ1-4, is KAGVTQTPRYLIKTRGQQVTLSCSPISGHRSVSWYQQTPGQGLQFLFEYFSETQRNKGNFPGRFSGRQFSNSRSEMNVSTLELGDSALYLCASSLGAQANEKLFFGSGTQLSVL.

The chain recombines TRBV7-9 with TRBJ2-7, with 14 positions matching TRBD2. In germline, CDR1 is SEHNR, CDR2 FQNEAQ (reference sequence). With V trimmed by 5 bases and J by 2 bases, 8 bases remained unmatched. The CDR3 contains 17 residues. DNA for the CDR3: TGTGCCAGCAGCCGGGGACTAGCGGGGGTCCTAACCTACGAGCAGTACTTC. Protein: CASSRGLAGVLTYEQYF.

V and J are TRBV6-5 and TRBJ2-7; 7 nucleotides match TRBD1. The V gene's germline CDR1 is MNHEY and CDR2 SVGAGI. With 5 bases clipped from V and 2 bases from J, the junction kept 9 bases outside the gene matches. The CDR3 loop spans 15 amino acids. The CDR3 coding sequence is TGTGCCAGCAGTCTCAACCGGGACAGCGCCTACGAGCAGTACTTC. This translates into CASSLNRDSAYEQYF.

The rearrangement links TRBV27 to TRBJ1-1, with a tentative D call TRBD1 (5 bases). The CDR3 has 12 residues. The V end lost 8 bases, the J end lost 4 bases, and 11 bases lay between the germline ends. Germline V CDR1 and CDR2: MNHEY, SMNVEV (reference sequence). This chain's CDR3 is CASRGGITEAFF. The CDR3 nucleotides read TGTGCCAGCCGGGGGGGAATCACTGAAGCTTTCTTT.

This clone was observed a single time. The chain recombines TRBV6-5 with TRBJ2-1; 8 bases line up with TRBD2. Germline CDR1 and CDR2: MNHEY and SVGAGI. The CDR3 is 12 amino acids. V lost 6 bases to trimming and J lost 7 bases; unmatched junction nucleotides: 2. The CDR3 loop reads CASSGRGNEQFF. DNA for the CDR3: TGTGCCAGCAGCGGGAGGGGGAATGAGCAGTTCTTC.

The chain combines TRBV20-1 with TRBJ2-7, with D possibly TRBD1 on 5 matching bases. There are 15 residues in the CDR3. V dropped 3 bases and J dropped 4 bases, with 19 bases sitting between them. Germline CDR1 DFQATT, CDR2 SNEGSKA (reference sequence). DNA for the CDR3: TGCAGTGCTAGTCAGGAGTGGGGCCTCAGGTACGAGCAGTACTTC. Translation gives CSASQEWGLRYEQYF.